This T cell receptor (beta chain) was recorded in a study of TIL therapy for anti-PD-1-resistant metastatic lung cancer. The time point denotes: pre-treatment sample, taken before nivolumab and TIL therapy. For this clone: Its antigen remains unknown.

J gave up 5 bases and V 4 bases, and 9 bases lay outside the gene matches. The CDR3 sequence is 16 residues long. Germline CDR1 LGHNA, CDR2 YSLEER. The immunoSEQ assay was v3. Each library reached 1.5 million to 2.5 million read pairs, or 5-6 million at deep level. Here immunoSEQ multiplex PCR was the method, and the copy in TCRdb shows in-frame clones only, minus some. The sample comprises tens of thousands of clones, over 70% of which are singletons, and approximately 2% rests with the top ten. Broader study findings: After infusion, TIL clonotypes partly replaced peripheral T cells and declined over months.

The chain recombines TRBV4-3 with TRBJ2-2; TRBD1 matches at 8 bases. This sequence originates from a person between 25 and 80 years old with non-small cell lung cancer. The sample in question was blood, obtained at baseline. CDR3 DNA sequence: TGCGCCAGCAGCCCCGGACAGGGTGTGGGGACCGGGGAGCTGTTTTTT. Its translation is CASSPGQGVGTGELFF.